This T cell receptor beta chain appears in the sequencing data of a study of CD8+CD57+ T cells in acquired aplastic anemia. Losses at the gene ends were 3 bases for V and 8 bases for J; bases not matched to a gene: 0. Germline values: CDR1 SGHKS, CDR2 YYEKEE (reference sequence). The CDR3 contains 12 residues. TCR beta VDJ and CDR3 profiles were obtained from a genomic DNA template. TCRdb recomputed calls from the reads with MiXCR, one row per CDR3 protein. The sample consists of 150,000 to 200,000 distinct CDR3 sequences, roughly 50% of them appearing once. Those patients picked for sequencing had displayed CD8+CD57+ cell expansion on flow cytometry.

The V and J genes are TRBV5-5 and TRBJ2-1, with 9 positions matching TRBD1. This TCR derives from a human donor with aplastic anemia. Sequencing used sorted CD4+, CD8+, or CD8+CD57+ T cells (not recorded which) from PBMCs. The CDR3 nucleotides read TGTGCCAGCAGCTGGACAGGGGATGAGCAGTTCTTC. Protein product: CASSWTGDEQFF.